A single count supports the clone carrying this T cell receptor (beta chain). The method was immunoSEQ multiplex PCR; TCRdb's version includes in-frame clones alone and lacks a portion of them. The sample contains 140,000 to 150,000 clones, 65% to 85% of which appear only once. Losses at the gene ends were 3 bases for V and 0 bases for J; bases not matched to a gene: 8. The CDR3 length is 18 residues. Germline values: CDR1 KGHSH, CDR2 LQKENI. These data originate in a study of blood T cell repertoires in COVID-19. The study recruited exposed participants who had met a COVID-19 case within 2 weeks before entry.

The rearrangement uses TRBV18 and TRBJ1-4, with 9 bases that match TRBD1. The sequencing sample was made of PBMCs or T cells enriched from blood (not recorded which). The receptor comes from a woman in her 50s who had been exposed to COVID-19. Here the CDR3 reads CASSPKPTGGSTNEKLFF. CDR3 nucleotides: TGTGCCAGCTCACCTAAACCGACAGGGGGTTCAACTAATGAAAAACTGTTTTTT.